The 18 T cell receptor beta chains presented below share a single source sample, sequenced in a study of blood T cells in healthy people across ages. Primed by a sample-barcoded 5' primer and a J-beta primer mix, a second PCR proceeded for about 6 to 11 cycles. TCRdb independently ran MiXCR on the 5' RACE reads; one entry per CDR3 protein. The sample has roughly 900,000 distinct CDR3 sequences; roughly 52% are singletons. Sequencing was done on a sample of blood. These TCRs come from a man between 25 and 39 years old in good health.

This chain connects TRBV29-1 to TRBJ2-1; 8 positions agree with TRBD2. The ends lost 4 bases at V and 10 bases at J; junction bases unmatched: 9. Germline V gene lookup returns CDR1 SQVTM and CDR2 ANQGSEA. The CDR3 totals 13 residues. This CDR3 is CSVATGLAHEQFF. The CDR3 DNA follows: TGCAGCGTTGCCACCGGACTAGCCCACGAGCAGTTCTTC.

This clonotype was detected only a few times. The chain employs TRBV5-6 and TRBJ2-3; 8 bases map to TRBD1. The V and J ends lost 4 bases and 0 bases, in that order; junction bases with no gene match: 10. Germline values: CDR1 SGHDT, CDR2 YYEEEE. The CDR3 spans 17 residues. CDR3: CASSRTGLAPSTDTQYF. The CDR3, as DNA: TGTGCCAGCAGCCGGACAGGGCTAGCACCTAGCACAGATACGCAGTATTTT.

The chain combines TRBV2 with TRBJ1-2; D unresolved. Per germline, CDR1 SNHLY and CDR2 FYNNEI. Trimming shortened V by 8 bases and J by 2 bases, and 15 bases separated the two germline ends. The CDR3 sequence is 14 residues long. The CDR3 loop is CASRGTGNNYGYTF. The CDR3 DNA sequence: TGTGCCAGCCGGGGAACGGGGAACAACTATGGCTACACCTTC.

At least ten counts were recorded for this clonotype. The chain recombines TRBV29-1 with TRBJ2-7; 7 bases match TRBD1. CDR1 and CDR2 from the germline V gene are SQVTM and ANQGSEA. The CDR3 runs 12 residues. The V gene end was trimmed by 7 bases and the J gene end by 5 bases; junction bases not matched to a gene: 8. The DNA for the CDR3 is TGCAGCGCCGTCCGACAGGGCAACGAGCAGTACTTC. It translates to CSAVRQGNEQYF.

This clonotype showed up just a few times. The chain carries TRBV24-1 and TRBJ2-1; D is perhaps TRBD2 (5 bases). V was trimmed by 6 bases and J by 5 bases, leaving 7 bases between them. Looked up from germline, CDR1 is KGHDR and CDR2 is SFDVKD. The CDR3 has 12 residues. The CDR3 nucleotides are TGTGCCACCAGTCGAGGGAACAATGAGCAGTTCTTC. Its protein is CATSRGNNEQFF.

With respect to this clonotype: Possible read error: a much larger clone is one base away. This chain uses TRBV7-3 with TRBJ1-1; a weak D match, TRBD1 (5 bases). Trimming removed 5 bases from V and 1 base from J, with 8 bases in between. This CDR3 is built from 13 residues. Germline lookup yields CDR1 SGHTA and CDR2 FQGTGA. The CDR3 region has the DNA TGTGCCAGCAGCGTACAGGCGAACACTGAAGCTTTCTTT. Translation gives CASSVQANTEAFF. Complete variable domain (other parts from reference TRBV7-3 and TRBJ1-1): GAGVSQTPSNKVTEKGKYVELRCDPISGHTALYWYRQSLGQGPEFLIYFQGTGAADDSGLPNDRFFAVRPEGSVSTLKIQRTERGDSAVYLCASSVQANTEAFFGQGTRLTVV.

The chain is built from TRBV6-2 or TRBV6-3 and TRBJ2-7, with D perhaps matching TRBD1 or TRBD2 (5 bases each). This CDR3 is 12 amino acids long. The germline V gene encodes CDR1 MNHEY and CDR2 SVGEGT. Trimming took off 10 bases at V and 3 bases at J, with 13 bases between the two ends. DNA of the CDR3: TGTGCCATTGGGGACGGGGTCTACGAGCAGTACTTC. It yields the protein CAIGDGVYEQYF.

The chain employs TRBV6-2 or TRBV6-3 and TRBJ2-7, with D perhaps matching TRBD1 (6 bases). Trimming left V 6 bases short and J 6 bases short, with 12 bases between. This CDR3 comprises 12 residues. Germline loops: CDR1 MNHEY, CDR2 SVGEGT. The DNA for the CDR3 is TGTGCCAGCAGCAGGACAGTGCGCGAGCAGTACTTC. Protein product: CASSRTVREQYF.

This clonotype was picked up a small number of times. V is TRBV4-3 and J is TRBJ1-2; D might be TRBD1 (5 bases). V lost 2 bases and J lost 5, with 18 bases in between. The V gene's germline CDR1 is LGHNA and CDR2 YSLEER. CDR3 length: 16 amino acids. This CDR3 is CASSQTPRTPIYGYTF. The DNA for the CDR3 is TGCGCCAGCAGCCAAACCCCCAGGACACCGATTTATGGCTACACCTTC.

V is TRBV4-2 and J is TRBJ2-1, with 12 bases fitting TRBD2. Germline V gene lookup returns CDR1 LGHNA and CDR2 YNFKEQ. With 0 bases clipped from V and 9 bases from J, the junction kept 9 bases outside the gene matches. This CDR3 is 17 amino acids long. The CDR3 bases are TGTGCCAGCAGCCAAGAGGGCAGACTAGCGGGAGTCGGTGAGCAGTTCTTC. It encodes CASSQEGRLAGVGEQFF.

The table lists this clonotype with a few counts. This chain links TRBV18 with TRBJ2-1; D is undetermined. The V end lost 2 bases, the J end lost 8 bases, and 4 bases lay between the germline ends. The CDR3 totals 11 residues. Germline lookup yields CDR1 KGHSH and CDR2 LQKENI. The CDR3 bases are TGTGCCAGCTCACCAAAGGATGAGCAGTTCTTC. As protein: CASSPKDEQFF.

This clonotype has only one observation. The chain couples TRBV5-1 to TRBJ2-4; no firm D call. The V gene lost 0 bases and the J gene lost 7 bases, with 11 bases spanning the gap. The CDR3 length is 14 residues. The germline gives CDR1 SGHRS, CDR2 YFSETQ. CDR3 loop: CASSLDTQNNIQYF. CDR3 DNA sequence: TGCGCCAGCAGCTTGGACACTCAGAATAACATTCAGTACTTC. Full variable domain (remainder filled in from reference TRBV5-1 and TRBJ2-4): KAGVTQTPRYLIKTRGQQVTLSCSPISGHRSVSWYQQTPGQGLQFLFEYFSETQRNKGNFPGRFSGRQFSNSRSEMNVSTLELGDSALYLCASSLDTQNNIQYFGAGTRLSVL.

This rearrangement joins TRBV20-1 to TRBJ1-5; TRBD1 matches 8 bases. With 5 bases clipped from V and 9 bases from J, the junction kept 12 bases outside the gene matches. CDR3 length equals 14 residues. The V gene's germline CDR1 is DFQATT and CDR2 SNEGSKA (reference sequence). CDR3 DNA: TGCAGTGCTGTGGACAGGGCCATATCGGGGCCCCAGCATTTT. Its protein is CSAVDRAISGPQHF.

The table lists this clonotype with a count of one. A read error may explain this, as a much larger clone is one base away. V and J are TRBV5-6 and TRBJ2-5; D is perhaps TRBD1 (6 bases). With the DNA end fitting TRBJ2-4 better, the J assignment may be wrong. Germline-derived CDR1 and CDR2 are SGHDT and YYEEEE. This CDR3 has 16 amino acids. The CDR3 protein is CASSRAQGMKGDIQYF. The DNA for the CDR3 is TGTGCCAGCAGCCGCGCACAGGGTATGAAGGGAGACATTCAGTACTTC.

This clonotype was observed a few times. J is TRBJ2-7 and V is TRBV3-1; no reliable D call. V was shortened by 1 base and J by 3 bases, with 7 bases between the two germline ends. Germline CDR1 reads LGHDT; CDR2 reads YNNKEL (reference sequence). The CDR3 totals 13 residues. Here the CDR3 reads CASSQGENYEQYF. CDR3 DNA: TGTGCCAGCAGCCAAGGTGAAAACTACGAGCAGTACTTC.

This clonotype turned up a few times. V gene TRBV4-2 combines with J gene TRBJ1-4; D remains unclear. The ends were cut back, 4 bases at V and 5 bases at J, with 11 bases in the middle. The CDR3 runs to 14 residues. The V gene's germline CDR1 is LGHNA and CDR2 YNFKEQ. In nucleotides, the CDR3 is TGTGCCAGCAGCCCAGAGGCGGCGAATGAAAAACTGTTTTTT. Translating gives CASSPEAANEKLFF.

The gene calls are TRBV4-3 and TRBJ1-2; 11 nucleotides match TRBD1. Germline V gene data show CDR1 as LGHNA and CDR2 as YSLEER. The CDR3 has 15 amino acids. Trimming at V came to 1 base and at J to 4 bases, leaving 2 bases not matched to a gene. As DNA, the CDR3 is TGCGCCAGCAGCCAAGGGACAGGGGGCATCTATGGCTACACCTTC. This sequence encodes CASSQGTGGIYGYTF.

This chain links TRBV5-1 with TRBJ2-7; 7 nucleotides agree with TRBD1. TRBJ2-5 matches the DNA end more closely, so the J call is doubtful. The germline gives CDR1 SGHRS, CDR2 YFSETQ. CDR3 length: 16 residues. CDR3 sequence (DNA): TGCGCCAGCAGCCCTGCTTACAGGGGTTTGGGAGAGACCCAGTACTTC. It translates to CASSPAYRGLGETQYF.